The source of this T cell receptor (beta chain) is a study of blood T cell repertoires in COVID-19. As processed by the authors: Estimates of nucleated cell counts were drawn from the amplification of reference gene primers. Using immunoSEQ multiplex PCR, the repertoire was profiled, and TCRdb retains in-frame clones only, with some absent. D and trimming come from the DNA, and the V and J calls and clone size come from that table. The data hold 200,000 to 250,000 clones, with about 90% observed a single time. Germline CDR1 LNHDA, CDR2 SQIVND (reference sequence). The CDR3 totals 15 residues. With 6 bases removed from V and 0 bases from J, the gap between germline ends came to 14 bases.

The rearrangement joins TRBV19 to TRBJ1-1, with D perhaps TRBD1 (5 bases). The sample consisted of peripheral blood. This TCR was sampled from a young woman who had recovered from COVID-19. The CDR3 DNA follows: TGTGCCAGTAGCAGCAGGGACTCGATGAACACTGAAGCTTTCTTT. This sequence encodes CASSSRDSMNTEAFF. Together with reference TRBV19 and TRBJ1-1, the CDR3 gives the full variable domain: DGGITQSPKYLFRKEGQNVTLSCEQNLNHDAMYWYRQDPGQGLRLIYYSQIVNDFQKGDIAEGYSVSREKKESFPLTVTSAQKNPTAFYLCASSSRDSMNTEAFFGQGTRLTVV.